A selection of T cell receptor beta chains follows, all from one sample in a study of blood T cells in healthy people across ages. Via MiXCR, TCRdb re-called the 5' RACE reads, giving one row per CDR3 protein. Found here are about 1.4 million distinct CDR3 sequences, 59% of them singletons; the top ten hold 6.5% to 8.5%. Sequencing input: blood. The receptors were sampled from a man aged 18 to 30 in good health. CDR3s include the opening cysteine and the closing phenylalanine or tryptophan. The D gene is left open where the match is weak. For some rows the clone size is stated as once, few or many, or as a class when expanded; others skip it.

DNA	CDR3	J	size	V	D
TGTGCCAGCAGCCAATTTGGGCTAGCGGGTTCGGAGACCCAGTACTTC	CASSQFGLAGSETQYF	TRBJ2-5	.	TRBV14	TRBD2
TGTGCCAGCACTTGGGGGCAGGAGACCCAGTACTTC	CASTWGQETQYF	TRBJ2-5	.	TRBV3-1	.
TGCGCCAGCAGCTTAGGCCAAGGGACTCATTCTGGCTACACCTTC	CASSLGQGTHSGYTF	TRBJ1-2	.	TRBV5-1	.
TGCAGCGTTCTTCACAACTATGGCTACACCTTC	CSVLHNYGYTF	TRBJ1-2	few	TRBV29-1	.
TGTGCCAGCAGTTACTCCAGACTTCAGGGGATCACTGAAGCTTTCTTT	CASSYSRLQGITEAFF	TRBJ1-1	.	TRBV6-5	.
TGTGCCAGCAGCTTAGGTTGGGGGGTGAACACTGAAGCTTTCTTT	CASSLGWGVNTEAFF	TRBJ1-1	.	TRBV7-2	.
TGCAGCGTTGAAAGTGACAGGCACGAGCAGTACTTC	CSVESDRHEQYF	TRBJ2-7	few	TRBV29-1	.
TGTGCCAGCAGTTACCCGAAGGATTCCTACGAGCAGTACTTC	CASSYPKDSYEQYF	TRBJ2-7	few	TRBV6-2/TRBV6-3	.
TGCAGTGCTAGCTTGGGGACAGGGTCTCACGAGCAGTACTTC	CSASLGTGSHEQYF	TRBJ2-7	.	TRBV20-1	TRBD1
TGTGCCAGCAGTTTGACTGGATTTGCTTCCTACGAGCAGTACTTC	CASSLTGFASYEQYF	TRBJ2-7	few	TRBV27	.
TGCAGCGTGGCACCCCGGGTTCTTTCTGGCTACACCTTC	CSVAPRVLSGYTF	TRBJ1-2	few	TRBV29-1	.
TGTGCCAGCAGCCCAGCGGGTAGCTCCTACAATGAGCAGTTCTTC	CASSPAGSSYNEQFF	TRBJ2-1	few	TRBV7-2	.
TGCGCCAGCAGCCCTGAACTCCACACAGGGATAACCCCCTACGAGCAGTACTTC	CASSPELHTGITPYEQYF	TRBJ2-7	.	TRBV4-1	.
TGTGCCATCAGTGAGTCTTACAATGAGCAGTTCTTC	CAISESYNEQFF	TRBJ2-1	.	TRBV10-3	.
TGTGCCAGCCAATCCGGGACGGACGGCAGGCAGCCCCAGCATTTT	CASQSGTDGRQPQHF	TRBJ1-5	.	TRBV7-2	.
TGTGCCAGCAGTGCCTCCGGGACAGCCTACGAGCAGTACTTC	CASSASGTAYEQYF	TRBJ2-7	few	TRBV5-1	TRBD1
TGTGCCAGCAGCTTAGCCCTTAGTGGGAGCAGGGAGCAGTTCTTC	CASSLALSGSREQFF	TRBJ2-1	.	TRBV7-9	.
TGTGCCAGCAGCTTAGCGGGGCCGTCGGGCGGAAAACTGTTTTTT	CASSLAGPSGGKLFF	TRBJ1-4	.	TRBV7-9	.